This TCR beta chain was profiled in a study of blood T cell repertoires in COVID-19. Study summary: COVID-19 samples from acute and convalescent phases originated in the United States, Italy and Spain. PBMCs, B-cell-depleted T cells, or T cells were the source of the cDNA or gDNA that made up the material.

There are 15 residues in the CDR3. Germline CDR1 is SGHTA and CDR2 is FQGTGA. V dropped 5 bases and J dropped 7 bases, with 18 bases sitting between them. The data were produced by immunoSEQ multiplex PCR, yet TCRdb's version contains in-frame clones alone and is incomplete. The sample lists tens of thousands of clones; approximately 83% were seen once. Sequencing was performed on peripheral blood. The chain recombines TRBV7-3 with TRBJ2-1, with D maybe TRBD2 (5 bases). This sequence originates from a woman aged 60-75 years with active COVID-19. CDR3 in amino acids: CASSLPTGPGNEQFF. The CDR3 nucleotides are TGTGCCAGCAGCCTCCCGACGGGCCCGGGGAATGAGCAGTTCTTC. The whole variable domain, filled in from reference TRBV7-3 and TRBJ2-1, reads GAGVSQTPSNKVTEKGKYVELRCDPISGHTALYWYRQSLGQGPEFLIYFQGTGAADDSGLPNDRFFAVRPEGSVSTLKIQRTERGDSAVYLCASSLPTGPGNEQFFGPGTRLTVL.